Presented here are 20 T cell receptor beta chains from one specimen sequenced in a study of T-cell reconstitution after alpha-beta-depleted transplantation in children. Researchers prepared the TCRbeta library using unique molecular identifiers, the study reports. TCRdb analysed the PCR reads with MiXCR anew, one entry per CDR3 protein. The table includes about 190,000 distinct CDR3 sequences, approximately 7% detected once. Sequencing was performed on PBMCs from the stem cell graft donor, taken from the stem cell graft. Receptor source: a human donor who donated a stem cell graft to a child with Wiskott-Aldrich syndrome.

The chain links TRBV11-2 to TRBJ1-1; D remains unclear. Germline CDR1 is SGHAT and CDR2 is FQNNGV. This CDR3 comprises 13 residues. The germline V and J ends were trimmed by 1 base and 6 bases, with 9 bases remaining between them. The CDR3, as DNA: TGTGCCAGCAGCTTAGTTGGTGGCGCTGAAGCTTTCTTT. Translating gives CASSLVGGAEAFF.

Ten or more counts support this clonotype. The V call is TRBV7-9, the J call TRBJ2-3; TRBD2 is a possible D gene (6 bases). V was clipped by 6 bases and J by 0 bases, with 16 bases between them. The CDR3 covers 16 residues. From germline, CDR1 is SEHNR and CDR2 FQNEAQ (reference sequence). CDR3 protein: CASRRSPGESTDTQYF. In nucleotides, the CDR3 is TGTGCCAGCAGACGGTCGCCGGGAGAGAGCACAGATACGCAGTATTTT.

This clonotype was recorded at least ten times. The chain joins TRBV11-2 to TRBJ2-2; D perhaps matches TRBD2 (6 bases). Germline V lookup: CDR1 SGHAT, CDR2 FQNNGV. Trimming took 3 bases from V and 2 from J, leaving 10 bases between them. CDR3 size: 15 residues. The CDR3 bases are TGTGCCAGCAGCTTTAGCGGTCATAACACCGGGGAGCTGTTTTTT. The encoded protein is CASSFSGHNTGELFF.

This clonotype was seen repeatedly, ten times or more. The chain employs TRBV10-1 and TRBJ1-1, with D uncertain. Germline values: CDR1 WNHNN, CDR2 SYGVQD (reference sequence). The CDR3 runs 15 residues. V was clipped by 0 bases and J by 1 base, with 9 bases between them. CDR3 sequence reads: CASSESTGGNTEAFF. The CDR3 DNA reads as TGCGCCAGCAGTGAGTCGACGGGAGGGAACACTGAAGCTTTCTTT.

This clonotype has ten or more counts. This sequence joins TRBV7-2 and TRBJ2-5; D is unclear. CDR1 and CDR2 (germline): SGHTA, FQGNSA. This CDR3 has 11 amino acids. With 7 bases removed from V and 1 base from J, the gap between germline ends came to 4 bases. The DNA of the CDR3 is TGTGCCAGCACCCGCCAAGAGACCCAGTACTTC. The encoded protein is CASTRQETQYF.

This clonotype was seen a few times. CDR3 in DNA: TGTGCCAGCAGCCCAGAGTACAGAAAGCTCCAAGAGACCCAGTACTTC. The encoded protein is CASSPEYRKLQETQYF. The rearrangement uses TRBV7-9 and TRBJ2-5, with D hard to call. The CDR3 contains 16 residues. V was pared by 5 bases and J by 1 base, with 17 bases between. Per the germline V gene, CDR1 is SEHNR and CDR2 is FQNEAQ (reference sequence). The full variable domain, with the rest looked up from reference TRBV7-9 and TRBJ2-5, is DTGVSQNPRHKITKRGQNVTFRCDPISEHNRLYWYRQTLGQGPEFLTYFQNEAQLEKSRLLSDRFSAERPKGSFSTLEIQRTEQGDSAMYLCASSPEYRKLQETQYFGPGTRLLVL.

There are many counts of this clonotype. The V and J genes are TRBV20-1 and TRBJ2-3, with 8 bases identical to TRBD2. The CDR3 is made up of 15 amino acids. V lost 0 bases and J lost 7; bases outside the gene matches: 9. The germline V gene encodes CDR1 DFQATT and CDR2 SNEGSKA (reference sequence). CDR3 nucleotide sequence: TGCAGTGCTAGAGATCTTCGGGGGGGCATCAATACGCAGTATTTT. The encoded protein is CSARDLRGGINTQYF.

The sample holds many counts of this clonotype. The DNA for the CDR3 is TGTGCCAGCAGTTTTAGCGGGCGTGCCTACAATGAGCAGTTCTTC. Translating gives CASSFSGRAYNEQFF. This sequence joins TRBV12-3 or TRBV12-4 and TRBJ2-1; 7 bases line up with TRBD2. The CDR3 runs 15 residues. After removal of 3 bases from V and 2 bases from J, the junction contained 4 bases not matched to a gene.

In this sample, this clonotype turned up many times. This chain uses TRBV7-9 with TRBJ1-1; TRBD1 is a possible D gene (6 bases). This CDR3 has 15 residues. V lost 4 bases and J lost 0, with 12 bases in between. Per the germline V gene, CDR1 is SEHNR and CDR2 is FQNEAQ (reference sequence). The CDR3 reads CASSWNDRLNTEAFF. CDR3 sequence (DNA): TGTGCCAGCAGCTGGAACGACAGGTTGAACACTGAAGCTTTCTTT.

This clonotype was seen many times. The chain employs TRBV7-2 and TRBJ2-3, with D perhaps TRBD2 (6 bases). Trimming shortened V by 2 bases and J by 2 bases, and 14 bases separated the two germline ends. The CDR3 contains 16 residues. The germline CDR1 and CDR2 sequences are SGHTA and FQGNSA. The CDR3 reads CASSLKGGRPTDTQYF. The CDR3 DNA is TGTGCCAGCAGCTTAAAGGGAGGACGCCCCACAGATACGCAGTATTTT.

This clonotype was recorded many times. This chain joins TRBV18 and TRBJ1-2, with a possible D match to TRBD1 (5 bases). This CDR3 is 12 amino acids long. Germline V lookup: CDR1 KGHSH, CDR2 LQKENI. V lost 6 bases, J lost 4 bases, and 9 bases lay in between. The CDR3 reads CASSEGLYGYTF. Here the CDR3 DNA reads TGTGCCAGCTCGGAGGGGCTCTATGGCTACACCTTC.

This clonotype was seen many times. An end of the junction does not agree with germline; a read error may underlie this. The chain couples TRBV5-5 to TRBJ1-1; D call uncertain. Germline V gives CDR1 SGHKS, CDR2 YYEKEE (reference sequence). This CDR3 contains 14 residues. DNA for the CDR3: TGTGCCAGCACCTTGTGGGGTTTCGGCACTGAAGCTTTCTTT. This sequence encodes CASTLWGFGTEAFF.

This clonotype was observed at least ten times. V usage is TRBV18 and J usage is TRBJ2-1; 8 bases match TRBD1. Germline CDR1 is KGHSH and CDR2 is LQKENI. The length of the CDR3 is 15 residues. The junction had 4 bases not matched to a gene; V was cut back by 3 bases and J by 3 bases. The CDR3 reads CASSPLQGVYNEQFF. The DNA for the CDR3 is TGTGCCAGCTCACCCCTACAGGGGGTCTACAATGAGCAGTTCTTC.

In this sample, this clonotype turned up many times. The J gene is TRBJ1-1, the V gene TRBV15; perhaps TRBD1 as D (6 bases). Per the germline V gene, CDR1 is LNHNV and CDR2 is YYDKDF (reference sequence). Deletions cut 0 bases from V and 4 bases from J, with 18 bases between. The CDR3 is 17 residues long. The CDR3 coding sequence is TGTGCCACCAGCAGAGAATCCGACAGGCTGAGGCGCACTGAAGCTTTCTTT. It is translated as CATSRESDRLRRTEAFF.

This clonotype occurred a few times. The rearrangement joins TRBV29-1 to TRBJ2-1; D may be TRBD1 or TRBD2 (5 bases each). CDR1 and CDR2 from the germline V gene are SQVTM and ANQGSEA. V lost 5 bases to trimming and J lost 4 bases, with 24 bases between them. The CDR3 has 17 residues. CDR3 in amino acids: CSVSAGGRDQYYNEQFF. CDR3 sequence (DNA): TGCAGCGTTTCCGCCGGAGGACGGGACCAATATTACAATGAGCAGTTCTTC.

This clonotype showed up many times. The chain is built from TRBV12-3 or TRBV12-4 and TRBJ2-1; 8 bases are a match to TRBD2. CDR3 length: 15 amino acids. Trimming took 5 bases from V and 4 from J; bases not matched to a gene: 7. CDR3 bases: TGTGCCAGCAGTACCCGGGGGGGTGTTTACAATGAGCAGTTCTTC. Its protein is CASSTRGGVYNEQFF.

The V gene is TRBV19, the J gene TRBJ1-5; tentatively, D is TRBD1 (6 bases). The CDR3 runs to 17 residues. Germline CDR1 and CDR2: LNHDA and SQIVND (reference sequence). Trimming removed 2 bases from V and 1 base from J, with 15 bases in between. The CDR3 nucleotides are TGTGCCAGTAGTATATCTCGGGGGGCTGGAAGCAATCAGCCCCAGCATTTT. This encodes CASSISRGAGSNQPQHF.

This clonotype was counted a single time. The CDR3: CASSHTSGRANEQFF. CDR3 coding DNA: TGTGCCAGCAGTCACACTAGCGGGAGGGCCAATGAGCAGTTCTTC. This chain uses TRBV12-3 or TRBV12-4 with TRBJ2-1; 13 nucleotides align to TRBD2. The CDR3 consists of 15 residues. With 5 bases clipped from V and 6 bases from J, the junction kept 4 bases outside the gene matches.

This clonotype was detected many times. The rearrangement links TRBV6-5 to TRBJ2-7; possibly TRBD1 for D (6 bases). Germline V CDR1 and CDR2: MNHEY, SVGAGI. The CDR3 is 15 residues long. V lost 4 bases and J 5 bases, leaving 18 bases between the germline ends. The DNA of the CDR3 is TGTGCCAGCAGTTTCGACAGGACCCGACTTGACGAGCAGTACTTC. The encoded protein is CASSFDRTRLDEQYF.

Many counts were recorded for this clonotype. For the CDR3, the DNA is TGCAGTGCGCCGCTAGCGGGGGGGCTTCTCGAGACCCAGTACTTC. It codes for CSAPLAGGLLETQYF. The chain recombines TRBV20-1 with TRBJ2-5; 12 bases line up with TRBD2. The CDR3 has 15 residues. Germline values: CDR1 DFQATT, CDR2 SNEGSKA (reference sequence). Trimming removed 6 bases from V and 5 bases from J; junction bases left unmatched: 10.